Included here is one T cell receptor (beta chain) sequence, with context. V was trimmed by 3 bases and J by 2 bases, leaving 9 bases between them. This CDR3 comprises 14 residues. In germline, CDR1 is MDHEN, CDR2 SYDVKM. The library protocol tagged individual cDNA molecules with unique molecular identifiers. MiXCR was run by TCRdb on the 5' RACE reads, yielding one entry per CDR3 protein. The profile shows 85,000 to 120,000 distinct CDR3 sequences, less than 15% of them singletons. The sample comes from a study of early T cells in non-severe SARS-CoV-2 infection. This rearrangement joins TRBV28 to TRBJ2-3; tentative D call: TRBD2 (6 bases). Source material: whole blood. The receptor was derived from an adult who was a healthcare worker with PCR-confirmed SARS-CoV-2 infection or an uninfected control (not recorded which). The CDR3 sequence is CASSFSGYTDTQYF. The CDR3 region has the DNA TGTGCCAGCAGTTTTAGCGGATACACAGATACGCAGTATTTT.